These 23 T cell receptor beta chains came from one sample sequenced in a study of OX40 agonist ivuxolimab in advanced cancers. TCRdb's copy holds only in-frame clones and misses some; the assay was immunoSEQ multiplex PCR. This sample carries about 55,000 clones, roughly 80% of them seen once, and the ten largest clones take roughly 4.2%. Sample: CD4+ or CD8+ T cells sorted from blood, taken in a trial of the OX40 agonist ivuxolimab. The receptors here all came from an adult with an advanced solid tumor such as melanoma, head and neck, liver or kidney cancer.

The chain combines TRBV5-1 with TRBJ2-2, with 7 nucleotides matching TRBD2. V was pared by 2 bases and J by 0 bases, with 4 bases of the junction left unmatched. From germline, CDR1 is SGHRS and CDR2 YFSETQ. This CDR3 spans 16 amino acids. The CDR3 region has the DNA TGCGCCAGCAGCTTAGGGGAGGGATCGAACACCGGGGAGCTGTTTTTT. This encodes CASSLGEGSNTGELFF.

This clone came up a few times. V is TRBV19 and J is TRBJ2-1; the match to TRBD2 covers 8 bases. The ends lost 5 bases at V and 7 bases at J; junction bases unmatched: 7. The germline gives CDR1 LNHDA, CDR2 SQIVND (reference sequence). The CDR3 consists of 14 residues. CDR3 amino acids: CASSRLGGGNEQFF. The CDR3 nucleotides are TGTGCCAGTAGTCGCCTCGGGGGGGGGAATGAGCAGTTCTTC. Complete variable domain (other parts from reference TRBV19 and TRBJ2-1): DGGITQSPKYLFRKEGQNVTLSCEQNLNHDAMYWYRQDPGQGLRLIYYSQIVNDFQKGDIAEGYSVSREKKESFPLTVTSAQKNPTAFYLCASSRLGGGNEQFFGPGTRLTVL.

J is TRBJ1-1 and V is TRBV15; D gene uncertain. CDR3 length: 14 residues. Germline loops: CDR1 LNHNV, CDR2 YYDKDF (reference sequence). Trimming cost V 2 bases and J 0 bases, with 7 bases left between them. In nucleotides, the CDR3 is TGTGCCACCAGCAGACAACGGTTGAACACTGAAGCTTTCTTT. Its protein product is CATSRQRLNTEAFF.

The rearrangement joins TRBV2 to TRBJ1-4, with D unresolved. This CDR3 is built from 14 residues. CDR1 SNHLY and CDR2 FYNNEI come from the germline V gene. The V end was cut by 4 bases, the J end by 0 bases, with 6 bases between. This chain's CDR3 is CASSVRATNEKLFF. The DNA for the CDR3 is TGTGCCAGCAGTGTTCGAGCAACTAATGAAAAACTGTTTTTT.

This clone was detected only a few times. The chain uses TRBV11-2 and TRBJ2-2, with D maybe TRBD1 (6 bases). The ends were cut back, 4 bases at V and 1 base at J, with 13 bases in the middle. Germline CDR1 reads SGHAT; CDR2 reads FQNNGV. The CDR3 runs to 16 residues. The CDR3 is CASSSPRGQNTGELFF. The CDR3 nucleotides read TGTGCCAGCAGCTCCCCCAGGGGACAGAACACCGGGGAGCTGTTTTTT.

This clone was detected only a few times. The chain employs TRBV7-9 and TRBJ1-4; perhaps TRBD1 as D (6 bases). The CDR3 is 13 residues long. Trimming removed 3 bases from V and 8 bases from J, with 10 bases in between. CDR1 SEHNR and CDR2 FQNEAQ come from the germline V gene (reference sequence). The CDR3 region is CASSFRGGEKLFF. In DNA, the CDR3 is TGTGCCAGCAGCTTCAGGGGTGGCGAAAAACTGTTTTTT.

This rearrangement joins TRBV5-1 to TRBJ1-2, with 7 bases identical to TRBD1. J lost 0 bases, V lost 3 bases, and 5 bases had no gene match. Germline V gene lookup returns CDR1 SGHRS and CDR2 YFSETQ. The CDR3 covers 15 residues. CDR3 sequence (DNA): TGCGCCAGCAGCTGGACAGGCCCGGCTAACTATGGCTACACCTTC. Residues: CASSWTGPANYGYTF.

J is TRBJ1-2 and V is TRBV15, with a tentative D call TRBD1 (5 bases). CDR3 length: 15 residues. V gave up 3 bases and J gave up 3 bases, with 14 bases separating them. Germline lookup yields CDR1 LNHNV and CDR2 YYDKDF (reference sequence). As DNA, the CDR3 is TGTGCCACCAGCAGCCTAACGGGACTCCACTATGGCTACACCTTC. Its translation is CATSSLTGLHYGYTF.

The chain carries TRBV6-6 and TRBJ2-3, with 7 bases aligning to TRBD2. V was clipped by 2 bases and J by 0 bases; unmatched bases: 2. The CDR3 extends over 15 amino acids. Germline V gene sequence: CDR1 MNHNY, CDR2 SVGAGI (reference sequence). The CDR3 DNA follows: TGTGCCAGCAGTTACCGGGGAGGGAGCACAGATACGCAGTATTTT. Amino acid sequence: CASSYRGGSTDTQYF.

This rearrangement joins TRBV28 to TRBJ2-7; 7 nucleotides align to TRBD1. Germline CDR1 is MDHEN and CDR2 is SYDVKM. V was clipped by 4 bases and J by 8 bases; unmatched bases: 11. The length of the CDR3 is 14 residues. CDR3 nucleotide sequence: TGTGCCAGCAGTTACCCTACTCTGGACAGGCAGCAGTACTTC. Its translation is CASSYPTLDRQQYF.

The chain joins TRBV19 to TRBJ1-1, with D possibly matching TRBD1 (6 bases). Germline-derived CDR1 and CDR2 are LNHDA and SQIVND (reference sequence). V was shortened by 8 bases and J by 4 bases, with 20 bases between the two germline ends. CDR3 length: 15 residues. In DNA form, the CDR3 reads TGTGCCAGTGCCCGGAAGGGACACAAAGGCACTGAAGCTTTCTTT. It specifies CASARKGHKGTEAFF.

The chain couples TRBV4-3 to TRBJ2-2, with 11 bases aligning to TRBD2. The junction had 13 bases not matched to a gene; V was cut back by 0 bases and J by 7 bases. Germline-derived CDR1 and CDR2 are LGHNA and YSLEER. This CDR3 contains 19 residues. Written as DNA, the CDR3 is TGCGCCAGCAGCCAAGACGATGCCCGACTAGCGGGGCCCGGCGGGGAGCTGTTTTTT. This gives the protein CASSQDDARLAGPGGELFF.

V is TRBV10-3 and J is TRBJ1-3, with a tentative D call TRBD1 (5 bases). The CDR3 consists of 16 residues. Per the germline V gene, CDR1 is ENHRY and CDR2 is SYGVKD. The V gene lost 3 bases and the J gene lost 0 bases, with 12 bases spanning the gap. Here the CDR3 reads CAISEGAQSSGNTIYF. The CDR3 DNA sequence: TGTGCCATCAGTGAAGGGGCCCAGAGCTCTGGAAACACCATATATTTT.

This clone was seen a handful of times. V is TRBV18 and J is TRBJ1-1, with 8 bases lining up with TRBD1. The CDR3 runs to 13 residues. V dropped 0 bases and J dropped 7; count of bases not matched to a gene: 1. Germline assignment: CDR1 KGHSH and CDR2 LQKENI. Here the CDR3 DNA reads TGTGCCAGCTCACCACCGGACAGGGTTGAAGCTTTCTTT. This gives the protein CASSPPDRVEAFF.

The chain links TRBV19 to TRBJ1-5; D remains ambiguous. This CDR3 has 15 amino acids. Between the trimmed V and J ends, which lost 5 bases and 5 bases, there was a span of 16 bases. Germline V gives CDR1 LNHDA, CDR2 SQIVND (reference sequence). CDR3 residues: CASSPWAWSHQPQHF. CDR3 sequence (DNA): TGTGCCAGTAGTCCCTGGGCTTGGAGTCATCAGCCCCAGCATTTT.

The rearrangement uses TRBV18 and TRBJ2-4; D is uncertain. The CDR3 loop spans 18 amino acids. Trimming pared 1 base from V and 0 bases from J, leaving 16 bases between. Per the germline V gene, CDR1 is KGHSH and CDR2 is LQKENI. CDR3 in amino acids: CASSPLVPTPLAKNIQYF. In DNA form, the CDR3 reads TGTGCCAGCTCACCACTGGTCCCTACTCCCCTAGCCAAAAACATTCAGTACTTC.

The chain couples TRBV6-1 to TRBJ1-5, with D possibly being TRBD1 (6 bases). The CDR3 loop spans 13 amino acids. The germline CDR1 and CDR2 sequences are MNHNS and SASEGT. V was clipped by 7 bases and J by 1 base, with 8 bases between them. Here the CDR3 reads CASNGQSNQPQHF. The CDR3 DNA reads as TGTGCCAGCAACGGACAGAGCAATCAGCCCCAGCATTTT.

V is TRBV21-1 and J is TRBJ1-1; the DNA was not compared with TRBD1, the D call given in the table. TRBV21-1 is a pseudogene. CDR3 size: 15 residues. For the CDR3, the DNA is TGTGCCAGCAGCAAAAGGGCAGGGCCGATAACTGAAGCTTTCTTT. Translated, it gives CASSKRAGPITEAFF.

The chain joins TRBV9 to TRBJ2-3; D is unclear. V was trimmed by 2 bases and J by 0 bases, leaving 4 bases between them. The germline V gene has CDR1 SGDLS and CDR2 YYNGEE. CDR3 length: 13 residues. The CDR3 is CASSVTSTDTQYF. CDR3 DNA sequence: TGTGCCAGCAGCGTCACTAGCACAGATACGCAGTATTTT.

This clone was seen once. This chain uses TRBV7-8 with TRBJ2-5; D is undetermined. Looked up from germline, CDR1 is SGHVS and CDR2 is FQNEAQ. With 4 bases removed from V and 5 bases from J, the gap between germline ends came to 5 bases. The CDR3 totals 11 residues. CDR3 bases: TGTGCCAGCAGCTCCCGTGAGACCCAGTACTTC. Translating it yields CASSSRETQYF.

The chain uses TRBV10-3 and TRBJ1-4, with 7 nucleotides matching TRBD1. Unmatched junction bases numbered 5, after V lost 6 bases and J lost 1 base. The CDR3 is 15 residues long. The germline CDR1 and CDR2 sequences are ENHRY and SYGVKD. CDR3 residues: CAISEQGQTNEKLFF. The CDR3 DNA sequence: TGTGCCATCAGCGAACAGGGGCAAACTAATGAAAAACTGTTTTTT.

V and J are TRBV6-5 and TRBJ1-1, with unresolved D. CDR3 length: 13 residues. Deletions cut 4 bases from V and 5 bases from J, with 11 bases between. Germline values: CDR1 MNHEY, CDR2 SVGAGI. CDR3 DNA: TGTGCCAGCAGTTCCACGAGGCGGACTGAAGCTTTCTTT. This translates into CASSSTRRTEAFF.

The chain joins TRBV7-8 to TRBJ1-1; no clear D gene. V shed 1 base and J shed 2 bases, with 5 bases lying between them. CDR3 size: 13 residues. Germline loops: CDR1 SGHVS, CDR2 FQNEAQ. CDR3 sequence (DNA): TGTGCCAGCAGCTTAGGGGATAACACTGAAGCTTTCTTT. This sequence encodes CASSLGDNTEAFF. Full variable domain (outside the CDR3, taken from reference TRBV7-8 and TRBJ1-1): GAGVSQSPRYKVAKRGQDVALRCDPISGHVSLFWYQQALGQGPEFLTYFQNEAQLDKSGLPSDRFFAERPEGSVSTLKIQRTQQEDSAVYLCASSLGDNTEAFFGQGTRLTVV.